This TCR beta chain was sequenced for a study of blood T cell repertoires in COVID-19. Residents of about two dozen US areas, aged roughly 18 to 89 years, made up the participants. Participant reports of clinical history set cohort assignment. Data came from immunoSEQ multiplex PCR; TCRdb stores just in-frame clones and leaves some out. The repertoire holds roughly 400,000 clones, with approximately 87% as singletons. The source material was PBMCs or T cells enriched from blood (not recorded which). The sequence derives from a woman in her forties or fifties who had recovered from COVID-19.

CDR3 amino acids: CASSSGTDITGELFF. For the CDR3, the DNA is TGTGCCAGTAGTTCCGGGACAGATATCACCGGGGAGCTGTTTTTT. The chain combines TRBV19 with TRBJ2-2; 7 nucleotides line up with TRBD1. CDR1 and CDR2 from the germline V gene are LNHDA and SQIVND (reference sequence). V dropped 5 bases and J dropped 4; count of bases not matched to a gene: 7. The CDR3 totals 15 residues.